The source of this T cell receptor (beta chain) is a study of cytomegalovirus exposure and HLA in healthy donors. Study-wide findings and caveats: Trimming of TCR beta V- and J-genes showed a link, identified in a later analysis, to a missense DCLRE1C variant. A cluster of highly shared sequence variants was likely a sequencing artifact. Productive rates of about 87% or about 30% were seen for most TCR beta V segments in an earlier analysis.

This PCR relied on a set of 60 Vbeta primers and 13 Jbeta primers. Measured with immunoSEQ multiplex PCR; TCRdb has only the in-frame clones, and not every one. The data contain under 150,000 clones, approximately 80% of them singletons. As regards this clone: Its specificity is not known.

This CDR3 is built from 16 residues. Germline V CDR1 and CDR2: LNHDA, SQIVND (reference sequence). The V end lost 3 bases, the J end lost 3 bases, and 18 bases lay between the germline ends. Sequenced: PBMCs. The genes are TRBV19 and TRBJ2-7; no reliable D call. The clonotype comes from a man aged 40-49 years in good health and CMV-seropositive. CDR3 DNA: TGTGCCAGTAGTATCCTCTCGACACTTCCCCACTACGAGCAGTACTTC. Its translation is CASSILSTLPHYEQYF.